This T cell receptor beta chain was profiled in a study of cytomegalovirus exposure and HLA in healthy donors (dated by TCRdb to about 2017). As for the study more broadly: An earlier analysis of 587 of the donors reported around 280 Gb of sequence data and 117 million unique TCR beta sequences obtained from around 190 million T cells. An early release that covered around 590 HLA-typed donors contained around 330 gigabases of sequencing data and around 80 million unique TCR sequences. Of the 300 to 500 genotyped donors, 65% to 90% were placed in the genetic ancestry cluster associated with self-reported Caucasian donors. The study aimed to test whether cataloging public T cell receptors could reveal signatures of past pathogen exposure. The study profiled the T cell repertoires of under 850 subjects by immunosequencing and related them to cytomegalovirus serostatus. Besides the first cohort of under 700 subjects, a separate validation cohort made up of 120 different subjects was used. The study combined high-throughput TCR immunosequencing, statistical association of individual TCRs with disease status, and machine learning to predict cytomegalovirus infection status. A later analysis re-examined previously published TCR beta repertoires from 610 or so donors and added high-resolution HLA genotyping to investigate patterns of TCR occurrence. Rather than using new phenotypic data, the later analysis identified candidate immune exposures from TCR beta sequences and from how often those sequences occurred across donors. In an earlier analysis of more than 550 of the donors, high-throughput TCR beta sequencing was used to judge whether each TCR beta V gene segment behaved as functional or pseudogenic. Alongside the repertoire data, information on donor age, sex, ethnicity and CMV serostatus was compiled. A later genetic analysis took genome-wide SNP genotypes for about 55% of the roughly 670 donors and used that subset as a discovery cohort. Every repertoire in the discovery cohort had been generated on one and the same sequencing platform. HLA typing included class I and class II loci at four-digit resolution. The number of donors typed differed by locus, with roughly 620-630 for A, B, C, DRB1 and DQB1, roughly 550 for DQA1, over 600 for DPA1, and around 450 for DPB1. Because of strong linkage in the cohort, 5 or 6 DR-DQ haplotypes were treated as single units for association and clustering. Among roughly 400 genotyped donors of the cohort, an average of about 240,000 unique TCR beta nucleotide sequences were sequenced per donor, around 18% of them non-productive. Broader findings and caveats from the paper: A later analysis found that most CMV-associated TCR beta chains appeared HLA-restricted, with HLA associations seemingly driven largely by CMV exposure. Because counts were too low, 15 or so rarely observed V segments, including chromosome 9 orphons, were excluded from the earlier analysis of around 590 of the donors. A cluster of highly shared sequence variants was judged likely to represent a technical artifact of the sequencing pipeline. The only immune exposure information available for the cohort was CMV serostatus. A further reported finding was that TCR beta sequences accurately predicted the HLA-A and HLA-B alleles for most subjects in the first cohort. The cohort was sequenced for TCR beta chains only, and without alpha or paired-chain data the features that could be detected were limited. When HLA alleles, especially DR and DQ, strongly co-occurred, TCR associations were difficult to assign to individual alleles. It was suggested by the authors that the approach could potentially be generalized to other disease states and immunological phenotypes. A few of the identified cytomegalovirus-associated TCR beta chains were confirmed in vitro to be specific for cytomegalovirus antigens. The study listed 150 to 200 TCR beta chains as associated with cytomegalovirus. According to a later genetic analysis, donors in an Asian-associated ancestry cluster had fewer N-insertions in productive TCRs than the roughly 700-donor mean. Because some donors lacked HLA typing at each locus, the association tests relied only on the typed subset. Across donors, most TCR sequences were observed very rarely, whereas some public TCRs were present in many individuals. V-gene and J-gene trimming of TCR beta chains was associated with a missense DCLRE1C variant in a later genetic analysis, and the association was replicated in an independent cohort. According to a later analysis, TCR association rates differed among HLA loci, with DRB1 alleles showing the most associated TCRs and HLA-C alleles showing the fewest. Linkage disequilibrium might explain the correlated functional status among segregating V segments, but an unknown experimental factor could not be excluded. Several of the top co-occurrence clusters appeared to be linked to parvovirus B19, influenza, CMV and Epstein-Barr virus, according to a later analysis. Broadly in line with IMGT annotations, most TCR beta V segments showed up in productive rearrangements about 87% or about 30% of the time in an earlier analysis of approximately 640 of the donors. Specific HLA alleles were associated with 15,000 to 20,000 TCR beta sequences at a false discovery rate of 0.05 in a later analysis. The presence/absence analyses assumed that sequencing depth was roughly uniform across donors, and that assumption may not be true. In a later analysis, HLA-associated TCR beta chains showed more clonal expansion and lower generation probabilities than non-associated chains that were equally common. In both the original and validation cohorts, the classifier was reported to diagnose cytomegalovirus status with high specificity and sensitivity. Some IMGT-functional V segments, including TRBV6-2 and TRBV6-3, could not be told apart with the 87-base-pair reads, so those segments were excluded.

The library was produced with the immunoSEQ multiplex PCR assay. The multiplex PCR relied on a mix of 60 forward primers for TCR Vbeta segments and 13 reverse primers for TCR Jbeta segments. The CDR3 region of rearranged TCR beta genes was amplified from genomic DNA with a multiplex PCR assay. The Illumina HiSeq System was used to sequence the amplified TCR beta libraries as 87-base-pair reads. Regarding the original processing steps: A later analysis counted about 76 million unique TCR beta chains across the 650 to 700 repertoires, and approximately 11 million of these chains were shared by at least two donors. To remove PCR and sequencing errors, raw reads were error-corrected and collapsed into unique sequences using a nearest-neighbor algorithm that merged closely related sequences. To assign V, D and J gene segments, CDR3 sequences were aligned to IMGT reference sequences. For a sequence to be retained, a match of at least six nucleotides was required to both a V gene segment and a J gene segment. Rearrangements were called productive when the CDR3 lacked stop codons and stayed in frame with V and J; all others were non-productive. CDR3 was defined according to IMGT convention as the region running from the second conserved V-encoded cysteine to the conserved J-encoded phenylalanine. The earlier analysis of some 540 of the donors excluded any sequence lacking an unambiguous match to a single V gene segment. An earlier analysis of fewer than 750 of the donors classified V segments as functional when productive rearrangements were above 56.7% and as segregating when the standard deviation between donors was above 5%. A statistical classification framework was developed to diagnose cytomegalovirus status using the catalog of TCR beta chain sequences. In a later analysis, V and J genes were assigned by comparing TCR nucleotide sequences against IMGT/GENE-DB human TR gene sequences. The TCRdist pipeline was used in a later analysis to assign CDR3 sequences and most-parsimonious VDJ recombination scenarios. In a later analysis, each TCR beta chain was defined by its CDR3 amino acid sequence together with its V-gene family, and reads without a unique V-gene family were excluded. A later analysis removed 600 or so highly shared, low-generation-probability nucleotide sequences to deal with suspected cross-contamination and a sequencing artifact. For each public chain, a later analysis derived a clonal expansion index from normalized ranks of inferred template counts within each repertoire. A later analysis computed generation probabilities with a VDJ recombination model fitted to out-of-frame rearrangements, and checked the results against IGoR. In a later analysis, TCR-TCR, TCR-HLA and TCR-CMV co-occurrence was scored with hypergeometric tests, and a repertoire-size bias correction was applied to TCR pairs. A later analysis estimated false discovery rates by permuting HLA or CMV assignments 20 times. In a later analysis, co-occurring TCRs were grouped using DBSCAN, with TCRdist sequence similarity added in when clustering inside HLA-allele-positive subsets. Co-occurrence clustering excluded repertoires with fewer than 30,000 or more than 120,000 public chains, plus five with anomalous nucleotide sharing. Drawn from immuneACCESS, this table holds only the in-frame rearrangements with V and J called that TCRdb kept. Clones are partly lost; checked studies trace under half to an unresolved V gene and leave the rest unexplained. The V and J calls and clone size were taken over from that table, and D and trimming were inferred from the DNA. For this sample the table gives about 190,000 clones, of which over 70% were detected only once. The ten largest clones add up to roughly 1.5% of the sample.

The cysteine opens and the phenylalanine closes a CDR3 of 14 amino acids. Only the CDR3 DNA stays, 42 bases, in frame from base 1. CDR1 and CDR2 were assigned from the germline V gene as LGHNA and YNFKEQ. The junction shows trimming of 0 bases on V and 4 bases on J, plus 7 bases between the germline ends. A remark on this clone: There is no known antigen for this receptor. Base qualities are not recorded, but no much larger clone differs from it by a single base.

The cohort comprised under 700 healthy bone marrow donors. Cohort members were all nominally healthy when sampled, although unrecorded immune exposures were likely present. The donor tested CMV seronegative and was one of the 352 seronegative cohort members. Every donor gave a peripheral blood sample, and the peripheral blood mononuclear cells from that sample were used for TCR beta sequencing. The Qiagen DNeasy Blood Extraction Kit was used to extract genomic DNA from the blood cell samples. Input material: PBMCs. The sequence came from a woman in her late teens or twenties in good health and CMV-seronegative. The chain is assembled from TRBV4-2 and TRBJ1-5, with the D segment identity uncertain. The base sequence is TGTGCCAGCAGCCAAGAGCGGCTAAATCAGCCCCAGCATTTT. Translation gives CASSQERLNQPQHF.